The 10 T cell receptor beta chains given below trace back to one sample, sequenced in a study of blood T cell repertoires in COVID-19. Profiled with immunoSEQ multiplex PCR; TCRdb holds only in-frame clones, not every one. The sample shows about 150,000 clones, more than 75% of them seen only once. Sequenced: peripheral blood. The origin of the receptors is a woman older than 75 with COVID-19, enrolled during active disease.

The gene calls are TRBV27 and TRBJ2-7; D is possibly TRBD2 (7 bases). V was trimmed by 5 bases and J by 2 bases, leaving 13 bases between them. Germline V gene lookup returns CDR1 MNHEY and CDR2 SMNVEV (reference sequence). This CDR3 is built from 14 residues. CDR3 nucleotide sequence: TGTGCCAGCAGTAACAGGGCGGGGGCCTACGAGCAGTACTTC. Translation: CASSNRAGAYEQYF.

The V call is TRBV29-1, the J call TRBJ2-3, with 9 bases aligning to TRBD1. The V gene end was trimmed by 4 bases and the J gene end by 0 bases; junction bases not matched to a gene: 5. Germline V lookup: CDR1 SQVTM, CDR2 ANQGSEA. This CDR3 region has 15 residues. The CDR3 spells CSVGAGTGSTDTQYF. As DNA, the CDR3 is TGCAGCGTTGGGGCGGGGACAGGGAGCACAGATACGCAGTATTTT.

This chain connects TRBV7-9 to TRBJ2-2, with 9 nucleotides matching TRBD2. The ends lost 4 bases at V and 6 bases at J; junction bases unmatched: 9. This CDR3 contains 16 residues. Germline V gene lookup returns CDR1 SEHNR and CDR2 FQNEAQ (reference sequence). Here the CDR3 DNA reads TGTGCCAGCAGCTCCTCCGGTGGACTAGCGTCCGGGGAGCTGTTTTTT. Protein: CASSSSGGLASGELFF. The full variable domain, with the rest looked up from reference TRBV7-9 and TRBJ2-2, is DTGVSQNPRHKITKRGQNVTFRCDPISEHNRLYWYRQTLGQGPEFLTYFQNEAQLEKSRLLSDRFSAERPKGSFSTLEIQRTEQGDSAMYLCASSSSGGLASGELFFGEGSRLTVL.

This clone was found once. This rearrangement joins TRBV3-1 (or the pseudogene TRBV3-2) to TRBJ2-7, with 8 bases fitting TRBD1. CDR3 length: 13 residues. Germline CDR1 reads LGHDT; CDR2 reads YNNKEL (reference sequence). V shed 5 bases and J 1 base; nucleotides not matched to a gene: 1. The CDR3 DNA reads TGTGCCAGCAGCAACAGGGGGTCCTACGAGCAGTACTTC. Its translation: CASSNRGSYEQYF.

The rearrangement uses TRBV19 and TRBJ2-5; 13 nucleotides agree with TRBD2. CDR1 is LNHDA and CDR2 is SQIVND in the germline V gene (reference sequence). V was pared by 5 bases and J by 5 bases, with 8 bases of the junction left unmatched. The CDR3 totals 16 residues. CDR3 region: CASSERLAGGWETQYF. The CDR3 bases are TGTGCCAGTAGTGAGAGACTAGCGGGAGGTTGGGAGACCCAGTACTTC. The full variable domain, its missing parts supplied by reference TRBV19 and TRBJ2-5, is DGGITQSPKYLFRKEGQNVTLSCEQNLNHDAMYWYRQDPGQGLRLIYYSQIVNDFQKGDIAEGYSVSREKKESFPLTVTSAQKNPTAFYLCASSERLAGGWETQYFGPGTRLLVL.

V gene TRBV9 combines with J gene TRBJ1-6; D gene unclear. The CDR3 is 15 amino acids. The V end was cut by 0 bases, the J end by 14 bases, with 18 bases between. Germline V gene lookup returns CDR1 SGDLS and CDR2 YYNGEE. The chain's CDR3 is CASSVAQRGTGALHF. The CDR3 DNA reads TGTGCCAGCAGCGTAGCCCAACGGGGTACTGGGGCCCTCCACTTT.

A few counts support this clone. For the CDR3, the DNA is TGTGCCACCAGTGATCGGGGAGCGGACTATGGCTACACCTTC. Protein sequence: CATSDRGADYGYTF. This chain uses TRBV24-1 with TRBJ1-2, with D unclear. V was pared by 3 bases and J by 3 bases, with 10 bases between. Germline V CDR1 and CDR2: KGHDR, SFDVKD. The CDR3 consists of 14 residues.

The chain employs TRBV28 and TRBJ2-7; D possibly corresponds to TRBD2 (5 bases). V was clipped by 3 bases and J by 2 bases, with 14 bases between them. Germline CDR1 and CDR2: MDHEN and SYDVKM. The CDR3 spans 15 residues. The CDR3 DNA sequence: TGTGCCAGCAGTTTTAAGACTACTCCTCCCTACGAGCAGTACTTC. This sequence encodes CASSFKTTPPYEQYF. The full variable domain, with the rest looked up from reference TRBV28 and TRBJ2-7, is DVKVTQSSRYLVKRTGEKVFLECVQDMDHENMFWYRQDPGLGLRLIYFSYDVKMKEKGDIPEGYSVSREKKERFSLILESASTNQTSMYLCASSFKTTPPYEQYFGPGTRLTVT.

The V gene is TRBV9, the J gene TRBJ2-5; 7 nucleotides match TRBD2. Germline V CDR1 and CDR2: SGDLS, YYNGEE. The CDR3 spans 15 residues. V lost 3 bases to trimming and J lost 3 bases; unmatched junction nucleotides: 8. Here the CDR3 reads CASSAHTTSEETQYF. The CDR3 bases are TGTGCCAGCAGCGCCCACACAACTAGCGAAGAGACCCAGTACTTC.

The V and J genes are TRBV7-3 and TRBJ1-1; D unresolved. V gave up 0 bases and J gave up 2 bases, with 7 bases separating them. CDR1 and CDR2 from the germline V gene are SGHTA and FQGTGA. The length of the CDR3 is 14 residues. CDR3 bases: TGTGCCAGCAGCTTAACCGAGAGCAACACTGAAGCTTTCTTT. Its protein product is CASSLTESNTEAFF.